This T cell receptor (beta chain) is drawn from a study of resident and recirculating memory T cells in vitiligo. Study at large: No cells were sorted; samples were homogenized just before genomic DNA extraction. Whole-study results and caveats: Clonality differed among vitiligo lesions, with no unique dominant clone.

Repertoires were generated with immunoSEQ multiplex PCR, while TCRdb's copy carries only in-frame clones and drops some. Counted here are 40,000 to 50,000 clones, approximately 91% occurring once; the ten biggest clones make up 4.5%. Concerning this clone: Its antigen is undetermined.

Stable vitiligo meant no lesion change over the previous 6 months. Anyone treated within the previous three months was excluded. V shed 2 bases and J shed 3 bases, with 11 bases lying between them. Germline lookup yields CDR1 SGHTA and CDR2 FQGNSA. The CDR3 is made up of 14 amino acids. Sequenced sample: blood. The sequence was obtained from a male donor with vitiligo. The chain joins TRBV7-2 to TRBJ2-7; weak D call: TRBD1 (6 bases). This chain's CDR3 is CASSLTSQGYEQYF. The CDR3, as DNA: TGTGCCAGCAGCTTAACCTCACAGGGCTACGAGCAGTACTTC.